Listed below are T cell receptor beta chains from one sample, sequenced in a study of shared clonotypes between healthy human individuals. The protocol was immunoSEQ multiplex PCR, while the TCRdb copy is restricted to in-frame clones and leaves out a portion. The sample consists of over 400,000 clones, approximately 95% of them appearing once. Sequencing was performed on naive CD4+ T cells sorted from blood. The receptors come from a woman aged 25 to 39 in good health. The CDR3 runs from the conserved cysteine through the conserved F or W. Each record gives: V gene, D gene, clone size, J gene, CDR3 DNA, CDR3 protein. D genes are given only for firm matches. Clone size, where shown, is once, few, many, or a class for clones that have expanded.

>TRBV7-9|-|-|TRBJ2-7
TGTGCCAGCAGCTTATTTACTGACGAGCAGTACTTC
CASSLFTDEQYF
>TRBV27|-|-|TRBJ1-4
TGTGCCAGCAGGGAGACAGAGCTCAATGAAAAACTGTTTTTT
CASRETELNEKLFF
>TRBV27|-|-|TRBJ2-3
TGTGCCAGCAGGACTCCGACGCGTACGAATACGCAGTATTTT
CASRTPTRTNTQYF
>TRBV30|TRBD2|-|TRBJ2-5
TGTGCCTGGAGCCCTTTTGAACTAGCGGGAGAGACCCAGTACTTC
CAWSPFELAGETQYF
>TRBV6-1|-|-|TRBJ1-1
TGTGCCAGCAGTGTTAGGGGGGACACTGAAGCTTTCTTT
CASSVRGDTEAFF
>TRBV10-2|-|-|TRBJ2-3
TGCGCCAGCAGGCGCACAGATACGCAGTATTTT
CASRRTDTQYF
>TRBV2|TRBD1|-|TRBJ2-7
TGTGCCAGCAGCCCAAGGAGACAGGGGTCTACCTACGAGCAGTACTTC
CASSPRRQGSTYEQYF
>TRBV19|-|-|TRBJ2-3
TGTGCCAGTAGTTCGAAACAGGGAGCGACAGATACGCAGTATTTT
CASSSKQGATDTQYF
>TRBV29-1|-|-|TRBJ1-2
TGCAGCGTTCCGGCCCGGACAGACTATGGCTACACCTTC
CSVPARTDYGYTF
>TRBV5-6|TRBD2|once|TRBJ2-1
TGTGCCAGCAGCTTGAGGCCTAGCGGGAGCTCCTACAATGAGCAGTTCTTC
CASSLRPSGSSYNEQFF
>TRBV7-6|TRBD1|once|TRBJ2-5
TGTGCCAGCAGCTTAGGGACAGGGCAGCAAGAGACCCAGTACTTC
CASSLGTGQQETQYF
>TRBV6-5|TRBD2|-|TRBJ2-1
TGTGCCAGCAGCCGAGCGGGAGTATCTAATGAGCAGTTCTTC
CASSRAGVSNEQFF
>TRBV5-5|TRBD2|-|TRBJ2-2
TGTGCCAGCACCGGACTAGCGGGAGTGAACACCGGGGAGCTGTTTTTT
CASTGLAGVNTGELFF
>TRBV19|-|-|TRBJ1-3
TGTGCCAGTAGTTTTGTGGGGTTCGTTGGAAACACCATATATTTT
CASSFVGFVGNTIYF
>TRBV7-2|TRBD2|-|TRBJ2-1
TGTGCCAGCAGCCCAAACATTCTAGCGGGAGTACGCAATGAGCAGTTCTTC
CASSPNILAGVRNEQFF
>TRBV28|-|-|TRBJ2-5
TGTGCCAGCAGCCCCCCCGCCTGGGAGACCCAGTACTTC
CASSPPAWETQYF
>TRBV11-2|-|-|TRBJ2-7
TGTGCCAGCAGCTCGAGGGAGAGGGACGAGCAGTACTTC
CASSSRERDEQYF
>TRBV6-5|-|-|TRBJ2-3
TGTGCCAGCAGGGTCAGGGGCCCAGATACGCAGTATTTT
CASRVRGPDTQYF
>TRBV28|-|-|TRBJ1-1
TGTGCCAGCAGTTTAGTAAGGGGAGGCACTGAAGCTTTCTTT
CASSLVRGGTEAFF
>TRBV10-3|-|-|TRBJ2-7
TGTGCCATCAGCCCGACTACGGGGCCTTGGGACTTC
CAISPTTGPWDF
>TRBV11-2|-|once|TRBJ2-7
TGTGCCAGCACCTACAACAGGGACGGGGAGCAGTACTTC
CASTYNRDGEQYF
>TRBV6-1|-|few|TRBJ2-3
TGTGCCAGCAGTGCGTCCGGTGGTACGCAGTATTTT
CASSASGGTQYF
>TRBV28|TRBD1|-|TRBJ1-4
TGTGCCAGCAGAGGACAGGGTGCAACTAATGAAAAACTGTTTTTT
CASRGQGATNEKLFF
>TRBV18|-|once|TRBJ2-2
TGTGCCAGCTCATCGAACACCGGCAACACCGGGGAGCTGTTTTTT
CASSSNTGNTGELFF
>TRBV11-3|-|-|TRBJ2-1
TGTGCCAGCAGCCGAGTCGGCACTTACAATGAGCAGTTCTTC
CASSRVGTYNEQFF
>TRBV25-1|-|-|TRBJ1-2
TGTGCCAGCAGTGATCAACAGGTTCAGGGCTACACCTTC
CASSDQQVQGYTF
>TRBV16|-|-|TRBJ1-1
TGTGCCAGCAGCCAATGGACCGAGAACACTGAAGCTTTCTTT
CASSQWTENTEAFF
>TRBV5-5|TRBD1|-|TRBJ1-3
TGTGCCAGCAGCTTGGCCGGGACAGGGGCTGGAAACACCATATATTTT
CASSLAGTGAGNTIYF
>TRBV19|TRBD2|-|TRBJ2-1
TGTGCCAGTAGTAGCGCGCTAGCGGGTGGGGATGAGCAGTTCTTC
CASSSALAGGDEQFF
>TRBV14|-|-|TRBJ2-1
TGTGCCAGCAGCCAAGTTTATGTCGGAGTTAGTGGACTCGTCGCCTACAATGAGCAGTTCTTC
CASSQVYVGVSGLVAYNEQFF
>TRBV19|-|-|TRBJ1-1
TGTGCCAGTAGTATGGGGTTATTGGCTGAAGCTTTCTTT
CASSMGLLAEAFF
>TRBV28|-|-|TRBJ2-7
TGTGCCAGCAGTTTAAATCCCCCGGGAACCTACGAGCAGTACTTC
CASSLNPPGTYEQYF
>TRBV27|-|few|TRBJ1-1
TGTGCCAGCAGTGAGAGAGGGACCCGCGGCACGGCTTTCTTT
CASSERGTRGTAFF
>TRBV4-1|-|-|TRBJ1-1
TGCGCCAGCAGCCAAGATGACTGGGGAACTGAAGCTTTCTTT
CASSQDDWGTEAFF
>TRBV28|-|-|TRBJ1-2
TGTGCCAGCAGTCTGGGGACTCTTGGCTACACCTTC
CASSLGTLGYTF
>TRBV19|-|-|TRBJ1-1
TGTGCCAGTAGTAGGGGGGAGAACACTGAAGCTTTCTTT
CASSRGENTEAFF
>TRBV25-1|-|-|TRBJ1-1
TGTGCCAGCAGTGCGCAGGGGAACACTGAAGCTTTCTTT
CASSAQGNTEAFF
>TRBV19|-|-|TRBJ2-1
TGTGCCAGTAGTAACACGGCCAGGTTTCGGGATGAGCAGTTCTTC
CASSNTARFRDEQFF
>TRBV18|TRBD2|-|TRBJ2-2
TGTGCCAGCTCACCTGGCGGGAGAGCAAACACCGGGGAGCTGTTTTTT
CASSPGGRANTGELFF
>TRBV5-1|-|-|TRBJ2-7
TGCGCCAGCAGCTTCCGGGACACTGCCTACGAGCAGTACTTC
CASSFRDTAYEQYF
>TRBV13|TRBD2|-|TRBJ2-3
TGTGCCAGCAGCCCGAGCGGGAGGGCCTCCGTGAACACGCAGTATTTT
CASSPSGRASVNTQYF
>TRBV2|-|-|TRBJ2-5
TGTGCCAGCAGTACCCCCGAGACCCAGTACTTC
CASSTPETQYF
>TRBV6-5|TRBD1|-|TRBJ1-4
TGTGCCAGCAGTTACTCGAACAGGGGACTCCGGGAAAAACTGTTTTTT
CASSYSNRGLREKLFF
>TRBV10-1|-|-|TRBJ2-7
TGCGCCAGCAGTGAACAGACGGTAATTGGGGAGCAGTACTTC
CASSEQTVIGEQYF
>TRBV4-1|-|-|TRBJ2-2
TGCGCCAGCAGCCCTCCCCCCGGGAGTCGTACCGGGGAGCTGTTTTTT
CASSPPPGSRTGELFF
>TRBV11-2|TRBD2|-|TRBJ2-1
TGTGCCAGCAGCTTAGTAGGGCCCGCGGGAGAGGGGTACAATGAGCAGTTCTTC
CASSLVGPAGEGYNEQFF
>TRBV4-1|TRBD2|-|TRBJ2-5
TGCGCCAGCAGCCCGACTAGCGGGAGGGGAGAGCAGTACTTC
CASSPTSGRGEQYF
>TRBV19|TRBD2|-|TRBJ2-2
TGTGCCAGTATTCCAACTAGCGACCCCGGGGAGCTGTTTTTT
CASIPTSDPGELFF
>TRBV30|-|-|TRBJ1-2
TGTGCCTGGAGTCCGACCCAACAGAATGGCTACACCTTC
CAWSPTQQNGYTF
>TRBV21-1|-|-|TRBJ1-5
TGTGCCAGCAGCAAAGATAGCGCGGGGAATGGGGACAATCAGCCCCAGCATTTT
CASSKDSAGNGDNQPQHF
>TRBV6-5|-|-|TRBJ2-5
TGTGCCAGCAGTTACGGCCCGGAGACCCAGTACTTC
CASSYGPETQYF
>TRBV6-1|-|-|TRBJ2-2
TGTGCCAGCAGCCTCTACACCGGGGAGCTGTTTTTT
CASSLYTGELFF
>TRBV28|-|-|TRBJ2-3
TGTGCCAGCAGTTTCAAGGGGGGAAACACAGATACGCAGTATTTT
CASSFKGGNTDTQYF
>TRBV5-1|-|once|TRBJ2-2
TGCGCCAGCAGCTTGGGTCGGGGCAACACCGGGGAGCTGTTTTTT
CASSLGRGNTGELFF
>TRBV27|-|few|TRBJ1-2
TGTGCCAGCAGTTTATCGAGGGGTAACTATGGCTACACCTTC
CASSLSRGNYGYTF
>TRBV5-1|TRBD1|-|TRBJ1-6
TGCGCCAGCAGCACCGGGACAGGGAGATCACCCCTCCACTTT
CASSTGTGRSPLHF
>TRBV27|TRBD2|few|TRBJ2-1
TGTGCCAGCAGAGGACTAGCTTACAATGAGCAGTTCTTC
CASRGLAYNEQFF
>TRBV11-2|-|-|TRBJ1-4
TGTGCCAGCAACTCGGGCTGGGAGCAGGGTAAAGAAAAACTGTTTTTT
CASNSGWEQGKEKLFF
>TRBV2|-|-|TRBJ2-3
TGTGCCAGCAGGCCGGGACTCCCCACAGATACGCAGTATTTT
CASRPGLPTDTQYF
>TRBV19|-|-|TRBJ1-6
TGTGCCAGTAGTCCAGCCCCGACGTATTCACCCCTCCACTTT
CASSPAPTYSPLHF